The 17 T cell receptor beta chains below come from one sample, sequenced in a study of CD8 T cells in ankylosing spondylitis. Findings and caveats of the study: Within ankylosing spondylitis blood, a TCR beta motif made up of roughly eight highly homologous variants appeared to be characteristic.

From the 5' RACE reads, TCRdb called clonotypes with MiXCR, one entry per CDR3 protein. Here the sample spans about 540,000 distinct CDR3 sequences, roughly 13% being singletons. The antigens these receptors bind are not known. Sequences were obtained from blood, either unsorted or a sorted T cell fraction (not recorded which). The receptor source for this set is a male donor with ankylosing spondylitis.

The chain recombines TRBV9 with TRBJ2-5; possible D gene TRBD1, 6 bases. Trimming stripped 4 bases from V and 4 bases from J, with 11 bases between. The CDR3 sequence is 13 residues long. Germline V lookup: CDR1 SGDLS, CDR2 YYNGEE. The DNA of the CDR3 is TGTGCCAGCAGCTCTACAGGGTTAGAGACCCAGTACTTC. It translates to CASSSTGLETQYF.

This clonotype has just a few counts. The rearrangement links TRBV5-8 to TRBJ2-3, with D maybe TRBD1 (6 bases). Germline V CDR1 and CDR2: SGHTS, YDEGEE. V was cut by 3 bases and J by 4 bases, with 12 bases left in between. The CDR3 runs to 14 residues. CDR3 nucleotide sequence: TGTGCCAGCAGCTCCAGACAGGATCCAGATACGCAGTATTTT. Translation gives CASSSRQDPDTQYF. The full variable domain, completed using reference TRBV5-8 and TRBJ2-3, is EAGVTQSPTHLIKTRGQQATLRCSPISGHTSVYWYQQALGLGLQFLLWYDEGEERNRGNFPPRFSGRQFPNYSSELNVNALELEDSALYLCASSSRQDPDTQYFGPGTRLTVL.

This clonotype was detected only a few times. The V call is TRBV27, the J call TRBJ2-3; TRBD2 matches 7 bases. The CDR3 is 14 residues long. The V and J ends lost 7 bases and 4 bases, in that order; junction bases with no gene match: 8. Germline V gene lookup returns CDR1 MNHEY and CDR2 SMNVEV (reference sequence). The CDR3 region has the DNA TGTGCCAGCAAAAAAGGCGGGAGCCCAGATACGCAGTATTTT. Translating it yields CASKKGGSPDTQYF.

Many counts were recorded for this clonotype. The J gene is TRBJ2-3, the V gene TRBV20-1; 7 positions agree with TRBD2. Germline V gene data show CDR1 as DFQATT and CDR2 as SNEGSKA (reference sequence). The CDR3 is made up of 16 amino acids. J lost 1 base, V lost 4 bases, and 11 bases had no gene match. CDR3 nucleotides: TGCAGTGCTACCCCCGGGACTACCCACGGCACAGATACGCAGTATTTT. The encoded protein is CSATPGTTHGTDTQYF.

V is TRBV11-3 and J is TRBJ1-6; TRBD1 is a possible D gene (6 bases). The germline V gene has CDR1 SGHNT and CDR2 YENEEA. This CDR3 region has 16 residues. The V end was cut by 6 bases, the J end by 7 bases, with 19 bases between. CDR3 region: CASSFRVAGENSPLHF. The DNA for the CDR3 is TGTGCCAGCAGTTTTAGGGTGGCAGGGGAAAATTCACCCCTCCACTTT.

This clonotype was seen only a few times. The J gene is TRBJ2-5, the V gene TRBV20-1; 8 positions agree with TRBD2. This CDR3 comprises 13 residues. CDR1 is DFQATT and CDR2 is SNEGSKA in the germline V gene (reference sequence). Germline trimming cut 3 bases from V and 4 bases from J; bases unmatched to any gene: 4. This chain's CDR3 is CSARPSGGETQYF. In DNA, the CDR3 is TGCAGTGCTAGGCCCAGCGGGGGAGAGACCCAGTACTTC.

The chain employs TRBV12-3 or TRBV12-4 and TRBJ2-6; D is ambiguous. Trimming cost V 1 base and J 0 bases, with 7 bases left between them. The CDR3 contains 16 residues. This CDR3 reads CASSLVGSSGANVLTF. The CDR3 DNA reads as TGTGCCAGCAGTTTAGTTGGCAGCTCTGGGGCCAACGTCCTGACTTTC.

A few counts support this clonotype. This chain uses TRBV5-1 with TRBJ1-4; D is possibly TRBD1 (6 bases). CDR3 length: 14 amino acids. Germline values: CDR1 SGHRS, CDR2 YFSETQ. V lost 0 bases, J lost 8 bases, and 11 bases lay in between. DNA of the CDR3: TGCGCCAGCAGCTTGGAATCTACAGGGGAAAAACTGTTTTTT. It specifies CASSLESTGEKLFF.

This clonotype was picked up a small number of times. The gene calls are TRBV7-2 and TRBJ2-3; 12 bases fit TRBD2. This CDR3 spans 16 amino acids. Germline loops: CDR1 SGHTA, CDR2 FQGNSA. The V gene end was trimmed by 5 bases and the J gene end by 5 bases; junction bases not matched to a gene: 8. Here the CDR3 DNA reads TGTGCCAGCAGCCCGACTAGCGGGAGAGGAGGAGATACGCAGTATTTT. Its translation is CASSPTSGRGGDTQYF.

The chain is built from TRBV29-1 and TRBJ2-1; 10 bases map to TRBD2. The trim removed 3 bases at V and 3 bases at J, leaving 2 bases unmatched. Germline CDR1 reads SQVTM; CDR2 reads ANQGSEA. CDR3 size: 14 residues. The CDR3: CSVERTSGYNEQFF. CDR3 DNA: TGCAGCGTTGAGAGGACTAGCGGCTACAATGAGCAGTTCTTC.

This sequence joins TRBV12-3 or TRBV12-4 and TRBJ2-7; the match to TRBD1 covers 8 bases. The CDR3 runs to 15 residues. The ends lost 6 bases at V and 9 bases at J; junction bases unmatched: 16. CDR3 sequence: CASSRRPGTGLGQYF. The CDR3 DNA reads TGTGCCAGCAGCCGACGTCCCGGGACAGGTTTGGGGCAGTACTTC.

This clonotype has just a few counts. The chain combines TRBV20-1 with TRBJ2-1; D is undetermined. Germline CDR1 DFQATT, CDR2 SNEGSKA (reference sequence). Trimming pared 1 base from V and 0 bases from J, leaving 13 bases between. The length of the CDR3 is 16 residues. The DNA for the CDR3 is TGCAGTGCTAGAGCGAGCATTTGGAGCTCCTACAATGAGCAGTTCTTC. Its protein product is CSARASIWSSYNEQFF.

The DNA of the CDR3 is TGTGCCAGCAGCATCGGACTAGCGGGGGACCCGGAGCAGTTCTTC. This translates into CASSIGLAGDPEQFF. The gene calls are TRBV9 and TRBJ2-1, with 13 positions matching TRBD2. This CDR3 contains 15 residues. V lost 4 bases and J lost 10; bases outside the gene matches: 8. Germline CDR1 is SGDLS and CDR2 is YYNGEE. Combining the CDR3 with reference TRBV9 and TRBJ2-1 gives the whole variable domain DSGVTQTPKHLITATGQRVTLRCSPRSGDLSVYWYQQSLDQGLQFLIQYYNGEERAKGNILERFSAQQFPDLHSELNLSSLELGDSALYFCASSIGLAGDPEQFFGPGTRLTVL.

This clonotype has a count of ten or more. The chain employs TRBV7-9 and TRBJ1-1; D may be TRBD1 (5 bases). CDR1 is SEHNR and CDR2 is FQNEAQ in the germline V gene (reference sequence). The CDR3 loop spans 14 amino acids. V was shortened by 0 bases and J by 1 base, with 6 bases between the two germline ends. In DNA form, the CDR3 reads TGTGCCAGCAGCTTAGCCGGGGGGAACACTGAAGCTTTCTTT. Its translation is CASSLAGGNTEAFF.

The chain links TRBV29-1 to TRBJ1-1; 8 bases match TRBD1. The germline CDR1 and CDR2 sequences are SQVTM and ANQGSEA. The CDR3 sequence is 14 residues long. V trimming: 7 bases; J trimming: 1 base; junction bases outside the gene matches: 8. CDR3: CSATQGAGNTEAFF. CDR3 bases: TGCAGCGCAACTCAGGGGGCTGGGAACACTGAAGCTTTCTTT.

This clonotype was seen repeatedly, ten times or more. The chain joins TRBV29-1 to TRBJ2-1; TRBD2 agrees at 16 bases. Germline-derived CDR1 and CDR2 are SQVTM and ANQGSEA. V lost 6 bases and J lost 10; bases outside the gene matches: 12. This CDR3 is 16 amino acids long. The CDR3 DNA reads TGCAGCGTCCCGGGACTAGCGGGAGGGCCGGGGAACGAGCAGTTCTTC. It is translated as CSVPGLAGGPGNEQFF.

This clonotype has just a few counts. The V and J genes are TRBV3-1 and TRBJ1-5; D possibly corresponds to TRBD1 (6 bases). Germline V lookup: CDR1 LGHDT, CDR2 YNNKEL (reference sequence). V was clipped by 3 bases and J by 4 bases, with 10 bases between them. The CDR3 is 14 amino acids. CDR3 amino acids: CASSHRGLNQPQHF. The CDR3 DNA reads TGTGCCAGCAGCCATCGGGGGCTGAATCAGCCCCAGCATTTT.